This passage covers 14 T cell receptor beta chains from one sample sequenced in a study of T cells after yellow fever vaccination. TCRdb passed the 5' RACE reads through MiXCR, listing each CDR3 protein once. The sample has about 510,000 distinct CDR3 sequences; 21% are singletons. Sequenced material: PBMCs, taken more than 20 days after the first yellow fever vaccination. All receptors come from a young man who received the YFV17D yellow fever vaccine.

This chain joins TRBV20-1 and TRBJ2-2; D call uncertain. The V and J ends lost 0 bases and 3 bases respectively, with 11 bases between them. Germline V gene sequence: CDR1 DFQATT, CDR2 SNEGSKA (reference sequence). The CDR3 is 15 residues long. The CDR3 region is CSAREPGPYTGELFF. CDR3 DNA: TGCAGTGCTAGAGAACCGGGTCCTTACACCGGGGAGCTGTTTTTT.

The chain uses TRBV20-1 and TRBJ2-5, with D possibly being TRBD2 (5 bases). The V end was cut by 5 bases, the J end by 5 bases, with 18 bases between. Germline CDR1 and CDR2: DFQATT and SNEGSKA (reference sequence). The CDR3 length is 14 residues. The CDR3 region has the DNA TGCAGTGCTGCTCCCGGGGTGACGGGGGAGACCCAGTACTTC. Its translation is CSAAPGVTGETQYF.

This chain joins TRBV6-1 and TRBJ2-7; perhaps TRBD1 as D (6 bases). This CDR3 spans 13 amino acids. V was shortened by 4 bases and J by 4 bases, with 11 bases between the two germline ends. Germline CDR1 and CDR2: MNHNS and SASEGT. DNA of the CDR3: TGTGCCAGCAGTGTGGGGGCAGGGTACGAGCAGTACTTC. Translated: CASSVGAGYEQYF.

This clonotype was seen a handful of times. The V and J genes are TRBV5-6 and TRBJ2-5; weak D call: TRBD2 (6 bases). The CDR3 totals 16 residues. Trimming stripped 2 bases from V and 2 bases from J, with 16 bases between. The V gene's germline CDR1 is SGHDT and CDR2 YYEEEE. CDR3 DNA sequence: TGTGCCAGCAGCTTATTTGCCTGGGGGGTTCAAGAGACCCAGTACTTC. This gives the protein CASSLFAWGVQETQYF. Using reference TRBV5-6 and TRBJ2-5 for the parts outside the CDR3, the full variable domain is DAGVTQSPTHLIKTRGQQVTLRCSPKSGHDTVSWYQQALGQGPQFIFQYYEEEERQRGNFPDRFSGHQFPNYSSELNVNALLLGDSALYLCASSLFAWGVQETQYFGPGTRLLVL.

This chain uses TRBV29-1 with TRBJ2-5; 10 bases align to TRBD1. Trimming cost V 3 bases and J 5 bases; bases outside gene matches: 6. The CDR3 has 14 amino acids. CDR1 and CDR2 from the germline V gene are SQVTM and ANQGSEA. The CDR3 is CSVDAGTGVETQYF. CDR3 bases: TGCAGCGTTGATGCTGGGACAGGGGTGGAGACCCAGTACTTC.

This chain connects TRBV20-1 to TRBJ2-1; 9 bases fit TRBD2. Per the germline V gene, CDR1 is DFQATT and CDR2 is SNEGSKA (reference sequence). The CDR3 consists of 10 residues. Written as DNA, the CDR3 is TGCAGCGGACTAGCGAATGAGCAGTTCTTC. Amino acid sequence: CSGLANEQFF.

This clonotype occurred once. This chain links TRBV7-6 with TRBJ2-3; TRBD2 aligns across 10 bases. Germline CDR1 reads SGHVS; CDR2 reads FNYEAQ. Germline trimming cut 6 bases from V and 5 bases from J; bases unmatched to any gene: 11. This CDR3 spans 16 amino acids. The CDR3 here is CASSPMSGGAGDTQYF. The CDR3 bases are TGTGCCAGCAGTCCGATGAGCGGGGGGGCTGGAGATACGCAGTATTTT.

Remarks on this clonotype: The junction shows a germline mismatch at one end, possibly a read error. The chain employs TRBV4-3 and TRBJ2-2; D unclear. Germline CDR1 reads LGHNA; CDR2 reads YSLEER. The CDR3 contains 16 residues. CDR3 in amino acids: CTSSQGWGLNTGELFF. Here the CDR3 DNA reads TGCACCAGCAGCCAAGGGTGGGGATTGAACACCGGGGAGCTGTTTTTT.

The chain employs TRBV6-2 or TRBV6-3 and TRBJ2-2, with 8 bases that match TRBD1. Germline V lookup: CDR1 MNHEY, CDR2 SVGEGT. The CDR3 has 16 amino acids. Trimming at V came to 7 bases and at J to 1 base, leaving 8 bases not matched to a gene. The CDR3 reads CASTLFDRGNTGELFF. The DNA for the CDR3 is TGTGCCAGCACCTTATTCGACAGGGGGAACACCGGGGAGCTGTTTTTT.

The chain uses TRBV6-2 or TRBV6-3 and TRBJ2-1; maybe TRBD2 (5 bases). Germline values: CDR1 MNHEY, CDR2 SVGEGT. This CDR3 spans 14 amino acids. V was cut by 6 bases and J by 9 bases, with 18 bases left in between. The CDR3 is CASRSRGLVGEQFF. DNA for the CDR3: TGTGCCAGCAGGTCCCGCGGACTTGTGGGTGAGCAGTTCTTC.

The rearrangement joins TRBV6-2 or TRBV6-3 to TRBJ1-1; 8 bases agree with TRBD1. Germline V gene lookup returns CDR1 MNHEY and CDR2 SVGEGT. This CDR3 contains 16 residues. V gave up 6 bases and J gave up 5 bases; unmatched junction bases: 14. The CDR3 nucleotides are TGTGCCAGCAGCCCCCTCTCCCGGACAGGGAAAACTGAAGCTTTCTTT. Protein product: CASSPLSRTGKTEAFF.

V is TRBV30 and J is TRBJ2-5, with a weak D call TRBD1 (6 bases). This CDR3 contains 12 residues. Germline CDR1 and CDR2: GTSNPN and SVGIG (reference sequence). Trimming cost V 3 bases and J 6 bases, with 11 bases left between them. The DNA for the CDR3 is TGTGCCTGGAGGCCACAGGGAAAGACCCAGTACTTC. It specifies CAWRPQGKTQYF.

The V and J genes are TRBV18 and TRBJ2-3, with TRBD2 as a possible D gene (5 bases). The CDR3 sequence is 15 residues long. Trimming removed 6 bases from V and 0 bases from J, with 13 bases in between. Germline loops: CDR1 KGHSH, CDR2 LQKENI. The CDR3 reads CASSQRLPSTDTQYF. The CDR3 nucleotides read TGTGCCAGCTCCCAGCGGCTTCCTAGCACAGATACGCAGTATTTT. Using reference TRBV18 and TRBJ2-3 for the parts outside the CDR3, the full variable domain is NAGVMQNPRHLVRRRGQEARLRCSPMKGHSHVYWYRQLPEEGLKFMVYLQKENIIDESGMPKERFSAEFPKEGPSILRIQQVVRGDSAAYFCASSQRLPSTDTQYFGPGTRLTVL.

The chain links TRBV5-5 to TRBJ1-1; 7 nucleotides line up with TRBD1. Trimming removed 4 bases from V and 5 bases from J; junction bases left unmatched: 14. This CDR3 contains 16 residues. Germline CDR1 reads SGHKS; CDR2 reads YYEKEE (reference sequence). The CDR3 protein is CASSRPATRGFTEAFF. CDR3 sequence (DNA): TGTGCCAGCAGCAGACCGGCCACCAGGGGGTTTACTGAAGCTTTCTTT. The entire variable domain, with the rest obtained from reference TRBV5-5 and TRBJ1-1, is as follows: DAGVTQSPTHLIKTRGQQVTLRCSPISGHKSVSWYQQVLGQGPQFIFQYYEKEERGRGNFPDRFSARQFPNYSSELNVNALLLGDSALYLCASSRPATRGFTEAFFGQGTRLTVV.